This T cell receptor (beta chain) derives from a study of PD-1 blockade in classical Hodgkin lymphoma. Turning to the study itself: Administration of nivolumab to patients was at 3 mg/kg intravenously every 2 weeks.

A note on this clone: Its antigen is not known.

The CDR3 has 16 residues. Trimming shortened V by 1 base and J by 5 bases, and 15 bases separated the two germline ends. Germline CDR1 SGHVS, CDR2 FNYEAQ. This table comes from immunoSEQ multiplex PCR, and its TCRdb copy is limited to in-frame clones, with some not included. The data show 90,000 to 110,000 clones, over 85% seen once. Study-level findings and limits: Complete responders' diversity at baseline resembled that of newly diagnosed patients. Reports indicated that newly diagnosed patients had lower baseline TCR diversity than healthy donors did.

Time point meaning: cycle 4 day 1 (C4D1), after less than 7 weeks of nivolumab. Relapse was seen in all patients after autologous stem cell transplantation, and brentuximab vedotin exposure was variable. V gene TRBV7-6 combines with J gene TRBJ2-1; tentative D call: TRBD1 (6 bases). The clonotype was recovered from a human donor with classical Hodgkin lymphoma. The starting material was peripheral blood mononuclear cells (PBMCs), obtained before the fourth cycle of nivolumab. CDR3 sequence reads: CASSLELTGENNEQFF. The CDR3 coding sequence is TGTGCCAGCAGCTTAGAGTTGACAGGAGAGAACAATGAGCAGTTCTTC.